Given below is one T cell receptor beta chain in context. This sample was taken from a study of T cells after yellow fever vaccination. Using its own MiXCR run on the 5' RACE reads, TCRdb lists one record per CDR3 protein. This sample has some 600,000 distinct CDR3 sequences, with approximately 13% found just once. CDR3 length: 16 residues. Trimming took 5 bases from V and 0 from J, leaving 17 bases between them. Germline V gene lookup returns CDR1 SGHAT and CDR2 FQNNGV. The TCR was taken from a man between 25 and 39 years old who received the YFV17D yellow fever vaccine. This chain joins TRBV11-2 and TRBJ2-7; possibly TRBD2 for D (6 bases). The sample consisted of PBMCs, taken on the day of the yellow fever booster vaccination. The DNA for the CDR3 is TGTGCCAGCAGCGCCGGGCGGGGCAGGAGCTCCTACGAGCAGTACTTC. Translated, it gives CASSAGRGRSSYEQYF.